These T cell receptor beta chains were read from a single sample in a study of OX40 agonist ivuxolimab in advanced cancers. Clones were sequenced by immunoSEQ multiplex PCR, and TCRdb holds only the in-frame ones, with some missing. The sample carries approximately 44,000 clones, roughly 88% recorded once. Specimen: CD4+ or CD8+ T cells sorted from blood, collected in a trial of the OX40 agonist ivuxolimab. Receptor source: an adult with an advanced solid tumor such as melanoma, head and neck, liver or kidney cancer. The CDR3 runs from the conserved cysteine through the conserved F or W. Each record gives: D gene, J gene, clone size, V gene, CDR3 DNA, CDR3 protein. A D gene is named only where the DNA matches it firmly. Some rows have no size entry. The others give once, few or many, or a class for an expanded clone.

. TRBJ2-6 . TRBV29-1 TGCAGCGTTGAAGATCGTAGATACTCTGGGGCCAACGTCCTGACTTTC CSVEDRRYSGANVLTF
. TRBJ2-7 . TRBV7-2 TGTGCCAGCAGCTTAGTCCAAACCCCAGGGGGGACACAGTCCTACGAGCAGTACTTC CASSLVQTPGGTQSYEQYF
TRBD1 TRBJ2-7 . TRBV7-9 TGTGCCAGCAGTTCAGGGGGCCTAGGGGACGAGCAGTACTTC CASSSGGLGDEQYF
. TRBJ1-1 . TRBV2 TGTGCCAGCAGTGTACGAGGGCTGGTTGAAGCTTTCTTT CASSVRGLVEAFF
. TRBJ1-6 . TRBV9 TGTGCCAGCAGCGGAAGAGAAGGGACCGCCCGTAATTCACCCCTCCACTTT CASSGREGTARNSPLHF
. TRBJ1-3 . TRBV7-8 TGTGCCAGCAGCTTATACTCCCCGGGGGGCCCTGGAAACACCATATATTTT CASSLYSPGGPGNTIYF
TRBD2 TRBJ2-1 . TRBV6-5 TGTGCCAGCAGTTATCGGTCGGGAGGACGCAATGAGCAGTTCTTC CASSYRSGGRNEQFF
TRBD2 TRBJ2-7 . TRBV18 TGTGCCAGCTCACCACCGGGACTAGCGGGAGGCGAGCAGTACTTC CASSPPGLAGGEQYF
. TRBJ1-1 . TRBV5-5 TGTGCCACCGGGGGGGCCTTGAACACTGAAGCTTTCTTT CATGGALNTEAFF
. TRBJ2-3 . TRBV27 TGTGCCAGCAGTCGACTGGGAAACACAGATACGCAGTATTTT CASSRLGNTDTQYF
. TRBJ2-2 once TRBV9 TGTGCCAGCAGCTCCCACTCGGGCACCGGGGAGCTGTTTTTT CASSSHSGTGELFF
TRBD2 TRBJ2-2 . TRBV5-4 TGTGCCAGCAGCTCCGGGACTAGCGGGAGAAACACCGGGGAGCTGTTTTTT CASSSGTSGRNTGELFF
. TRBJ1-2 . TRBV29-1 TGCAGCGTTGAGGCAGAGTTCTATGGCTACACCTTC CSVEAEFYGYTF
TRBD1 TRBJ1-1 . TRBV18 TGTGCCAGCTCAGCCGACAGGGGGATCACTGAAGCTTTCTTT CASSADRGITEAFF
TRBD1 TRBJ1-5 . TRBV5-6 TGTGCCAGCAGCTGGGGACAGGTCCCGAATCAGCCCCAGCATTTT CASSWGQVPNQPQHF
. TRBJ1-5 medium-sized TRBV2 TGTGCCAGCAGTGGTCAGGAGATTAGCAATCAGCCCCAGCATTTT CASSGQEISNQPQHF
. TRBJ2-2 . TRBV19 TGTGCCTGCTACCGGACATTCACCGGGGAGCTGTTTTTT CACYRTFTGELFF
TRBD2 TRBJ2-3 once TRBV7-9 TGTGCCAGCAGCCCAGAGGGACTACAGTATTTT CASSPEGLQYF
. TRBJ1-5 . TRBV6-5 TGTGCCAGCAGTTACTCCGGGGAGGCCATCGTATCCCAGCATTTT CASSYSGEAIVSQHF
. TRBJ2-7 . TRBV5-4 TGTGCCAGCAGCGAAACCGGGACTCCCGGCGAGCAGTACTTC CASSETGTPGEQYF
TRBD2 TRBJ2-3 . TRBV5-6 TGTGCCAGCAGCTTGGGACTAGCGGGAGGGCCGGTTGCAGATACGCAGTATTTT CASSLGLAGGPVADTQYF
TRBD1 TRBJ1-2 . TRBV10-1 TGCGCCAGCAGTGAGTCGCGGACAGGCAACTATGGCTACACCTTC CASSESRTGNYGYTF
TRBD2 TRBJ2-1 . TRBV30 TGTGCCTGGAGTCCTACGGGACTACCATTGTTCTTC CAWSPTGLPLFF
. TRBJ2-1 . TRBV18 TGTGCCAGCTCACCACCGAGGGTCTCCTACAATGAGCAGTTCTTC CASSPPRVSYNEQFF
. TRBJ2-4 . TRBV12-5 TGTGCTAGTGGTTCGGGACAACGAAACATTCAGTACTTC CASGSGQRNIQYF
TRBD1 TRBJ2-7 . TRBV4-3 TGCGCCAGCAGCCAAGCCCCAGGGGGCTGGTACGAGCAGTACTTC CASSQAPGGWYEQYF
. TRBJ2-7 . TRBV9 TGTGCCAGCAGCGTAGGCGGGGAGAGCTCCTACGAGCAGTACTTC CASSVGGESSYEQYF
. TRBJ1-5 . TRBV2 TGTGCCAGCCTTGGACAGCCCAATCAGCCCCAGCATTTT CASLGQPNQPQHF
. TRBJ1-5 . TRBV2 TGTGCCAGCAGTGTAGGGCTCGATCAGCCCCAGCATTTT CASSVGLDQPQHF
. TRBJ2-3 . TRBV5-6 TGTGCCAGCAGCTTGACAGGCGGAGATACGCAGTATTTT CASSLTGGDTQYF
. TRBJ1-2 . TRBV7-8 TGTGCCAGCAGCTTAATAGGGCTTAACTATGGCTACACCTTC CASSLIGLNYGYTF
. TRBJ1-3 . TRBV7-2 TGTGCCAGCAGCTTAATGATAGCCGGAAACACCATATATTTT CASSLMIAGNTIYF
TRBD1 TRBJ2-7 . TRBV11-2 TGTGCCAGCAGCTTAAATCCGGGACAGGCTACCTACGAGCAGTACTTC CASSLNPGQATYEQYF
. TRBJ2-3 once TRBV4-1 TGCGCCAGCAGCCAAGGGGGGGCAGACCGGTTCGGGGGCACAGATACGCAGTATTTT CASSQGGADRFGGTDTQYF
. TRBJ2-1 . TRBV6-5 TGTGCCAGCAGTTACGGGGCAGGTATTAGGAATGAGCAGTTCTTC CASSYGAGIRNEQFF
TRBD1 TRBJ2-3 . TRBV4-1 TGCGCCAGCACGACAGGGTTGGGCACAGATACGCAGTATTTT CASTTGLGTDTQYF
. TRBJ1-2 . TRBV5-1 TGCGCCAGCAGCTTGGGGGCCGGCACTAACTATGGCTACACCTTC CASSLGAGTNYGYTF
. TRBJ2-6 . TRBV11-1 TGTGCCAGCAGCGCCCAGGGACCAAGCTCTGGGGCCAACGTCCTGACTTTC CASSAQGPSSGANVLTF
. TRBJ2-7 . TRBV11-2 TGTGCCAGCAGCCCACTTTGGTACGAGCAGTACTTC CASSPLWYEQYF
. TRBJ1-1 . TRBV11-2 TGTGCCAGCAGCTACGGACAGATTTTCCGGACTGAAGCTTTCTTT CASSYGQIFRTEAFF
TRBD2 TRBJ2-7 . TRBV11-3 TGTGCCAGCAGCTTACAGCGGGAGGAGGACGAGCAGTACTTC CASSLQREEDEQYF
. TRBJ1-2 . TRBV4-1 TGCGCCAGCAGCCAAGATCAGGGGCCGGGAGGCTATGGCTACACCTTC CASSQDQGPGGYGYTF
TRBD1 TRBJ1-4 . TRBV30 TGTGCCTCGGACAGGGGGCAGAGGGAAAAACTGTTTTTT CASDRGQREKLFF
TRBD1 TRBJ1-2 . TRBV5-6 TGTGCCAGCAGAGTCCAGGGGGCGGACTATGGCTACACCTTC CASRVQGADYGYTF
TRBD1 TRBJ1-1 . TRBV10-2 TGCGCCAGCAGTGACCTCAGGGGGCGTTTCGGCACTGAAGCTTTCTTT CASSDLRGRFGTEAFF
. TRBJ2-3 . TRBV4-2 TGTGCCAGCAGCCCTGGAAACCTACGGGCCCAATCGTTCACAGATACGCAGTATTTT CASSPGNLRAQSFTDTQYF